The source of this TCR beta chain is a study of T cell responses to AZD1222 COVID-19 vaccine. For this clone: Its matching antigen is unknown.

Sequencing used immunoSEQ multiplex PCR; TCRdb keeps in-frame clones, though not all of them. The sample has 200,000 or so clones, roughly 91% seen once. The CDR3 has 17 amino acids. Germline CDR1 is MNHEY and CDR2 is SMNVEV (reference sequence). V dropped 6 bases and J dropped 1; count of bases not matched to a gene: 6. The study's findings and limits: Repertoires were obtained solely post-peak T cell response.

This clonotype was obtained from an adult in good health. The chain recombines TRBV27 with TRBJ2-6; TRBD1 matches at 10 bases. The sample in question was peripheral blood, obtained on day 0 of MenACWY control vaccination. For the CDR3, the DNA is TGTGCCAGCAGCCCGGGACAGGGGATTTCTGGGGCCAACGTCCTGACTTTC. This encodes CASSPGQGISGANVLTF.